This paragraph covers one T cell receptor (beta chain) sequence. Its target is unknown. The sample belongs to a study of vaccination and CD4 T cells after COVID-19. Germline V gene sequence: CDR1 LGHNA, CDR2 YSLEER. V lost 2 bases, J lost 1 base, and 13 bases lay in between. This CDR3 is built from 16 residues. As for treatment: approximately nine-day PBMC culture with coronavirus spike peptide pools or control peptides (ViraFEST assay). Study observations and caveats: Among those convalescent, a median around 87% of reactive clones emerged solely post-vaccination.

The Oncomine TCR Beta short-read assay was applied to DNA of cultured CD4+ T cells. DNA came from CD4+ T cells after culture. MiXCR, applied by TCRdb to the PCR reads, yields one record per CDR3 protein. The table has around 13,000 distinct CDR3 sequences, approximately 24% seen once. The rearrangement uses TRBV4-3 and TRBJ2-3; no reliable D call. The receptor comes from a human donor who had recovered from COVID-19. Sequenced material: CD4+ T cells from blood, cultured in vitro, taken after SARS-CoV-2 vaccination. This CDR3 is CASSQLGLGRTDTQYF. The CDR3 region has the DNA TGCGCCAGCAGCCAATTGGGCCTGGGCCGCACAGATACGCAGTATTTT.